In its sample, the clone carrying this T cell receptor (beta chain) was seen many times. Its antigen is currently unknown. The data derive from a study of T cells in Graves' hyperthyroidism and ophthalmopathy. Study context: Before any treatment, at initial diagnosis, peripheral blood was collected.

Participants, patients aged 18 to 65, had newly diagnosed hyperthyroidism with a duration under 2 months. V was trimmed by 8 bases and J by 4 bases, leaving 9 bases between them. The CDR3 has 12 amino acids. Germline V gives CDR1 MDHEN, CDR2 SYDVKM. Study outcomes and limitations: In the blood, most expanded thyroid clonotypes above 0.001 appeared as well.

RNA transcripts gave rise to amplified TCR beta CDR3 regions. The TCR CDR3 was amplified in a first-round RT-PCR using the HTBI primer set. TCRdb ran MiXCR on the multiplex PCR reads and lists one entry per CDR3 protein. The sample holds hundreds of thousands of distinct CDR3 sequences, approximately 13% seen once. The chain has TRBV28 and TRBJ1-5, with D hard to call. This clonotype was sampled from a woman younger than 30 with Graves' hyperthyroidism. Sequenced sample: blood. CDR3 bases: TGTGCCAGCGTATCGACAAATCAGCCCCAGCATTTT. Protein: CASVSTNQPQHF.